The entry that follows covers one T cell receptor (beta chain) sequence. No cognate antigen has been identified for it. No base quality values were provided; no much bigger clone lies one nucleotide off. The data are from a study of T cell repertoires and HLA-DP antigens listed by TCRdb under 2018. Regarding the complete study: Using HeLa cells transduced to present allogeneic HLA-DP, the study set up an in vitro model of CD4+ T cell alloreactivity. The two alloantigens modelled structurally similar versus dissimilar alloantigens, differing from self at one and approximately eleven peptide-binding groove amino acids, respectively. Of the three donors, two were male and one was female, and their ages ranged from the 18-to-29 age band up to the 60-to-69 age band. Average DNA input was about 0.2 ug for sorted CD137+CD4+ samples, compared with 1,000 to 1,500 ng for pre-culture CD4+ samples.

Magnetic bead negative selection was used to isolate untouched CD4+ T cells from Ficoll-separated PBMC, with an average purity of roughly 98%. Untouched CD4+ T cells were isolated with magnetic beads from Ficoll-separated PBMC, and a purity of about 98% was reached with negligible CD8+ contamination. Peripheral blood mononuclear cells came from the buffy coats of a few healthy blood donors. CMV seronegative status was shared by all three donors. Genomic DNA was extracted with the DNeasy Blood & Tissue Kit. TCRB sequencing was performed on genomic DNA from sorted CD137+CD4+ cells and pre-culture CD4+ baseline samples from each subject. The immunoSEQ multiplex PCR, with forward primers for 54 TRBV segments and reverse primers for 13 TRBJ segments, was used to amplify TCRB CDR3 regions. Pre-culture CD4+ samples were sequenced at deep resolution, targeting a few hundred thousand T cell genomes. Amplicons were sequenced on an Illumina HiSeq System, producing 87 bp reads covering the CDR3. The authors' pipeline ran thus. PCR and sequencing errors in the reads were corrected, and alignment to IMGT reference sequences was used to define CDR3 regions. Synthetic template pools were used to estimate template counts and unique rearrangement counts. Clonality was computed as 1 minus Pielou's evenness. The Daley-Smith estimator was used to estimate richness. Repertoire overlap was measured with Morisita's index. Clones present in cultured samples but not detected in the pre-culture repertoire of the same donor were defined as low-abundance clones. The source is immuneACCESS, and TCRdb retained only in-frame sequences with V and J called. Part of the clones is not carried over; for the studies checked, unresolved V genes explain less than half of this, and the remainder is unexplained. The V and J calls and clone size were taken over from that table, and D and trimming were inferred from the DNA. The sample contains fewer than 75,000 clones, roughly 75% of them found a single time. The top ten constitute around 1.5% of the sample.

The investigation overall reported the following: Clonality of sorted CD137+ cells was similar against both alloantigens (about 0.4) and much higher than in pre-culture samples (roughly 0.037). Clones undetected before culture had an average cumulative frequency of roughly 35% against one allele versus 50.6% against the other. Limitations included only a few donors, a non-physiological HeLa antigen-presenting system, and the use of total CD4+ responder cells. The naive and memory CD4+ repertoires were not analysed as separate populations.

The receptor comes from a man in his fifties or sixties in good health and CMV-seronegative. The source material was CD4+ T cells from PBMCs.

In nucleotide form, the sequence is TGTGCCAGCTCAGGGTCGGGCGCGTACACTGAAGCTTTCTTT. It translates as CASSGSGAYTEAFF. The V gene is TRBV18 and the J gene is TRBJ1-1, with no reliable assignment of the D segment. Taken from the germline V gene, the CDR1 and CDR2 loops are KGHSH and LQKENI. The CDR3 holds 14 amino acids from the cysteine to the phenylalanine. Only CDR3 DNA remains: 42 bases, in frame from the first base. Relative to germline, V is 5 bases shorter and J is 3 bases shorter, with 13 bases between their ends.